This note documents a single T cell receptor beta chain sequence. Original methodology: Amplifying reference gene primers gave estimates of nucleated cell counts. The repertoire was sequenced with immunoSEQ multiplex PCR; TCRdb's copy has only in-frame clones and lacks some. The V and J calls and clone size come from that table; D and trimming were worked out from the DNA. This table holds about 140,000 clones, more than 75% found once. The entry originates in a study of blood T cell repertoires in COVID-19. Overall study: COVID-19 samples collected from the United States, Italy and Spain covered acute and convalescent phases. In each case, the material was cDNA or gDNA derived from T cells, B-cell-depleted T cells, or PBMCs.

The V end was cut by 3 bases, the J end by 8 bases, with 8 bases between. CDR1 SGHVS and CDR2 FQNEAQ come from the germline V gene. The CDR3 is 12 residues long. V and J are TRBV7-8 and TRBJ2-1; D gene ambiguous. The TCR was taken from a human donor in a cohort sampled during active COVID-19. Sample: peripheral blood. The CDR3 bases are TGTGCCAGCAGCTTCTCCCTATATGAGCAGTTCTTC. Translated, it gives CASSFSLYEQFF.